The rows below give T cell receptor beta chains drawn from one sample of a study of T cell repertoires in cytomegalovirus infection. Their cognate antigens are unknown. TCRdb re-derived calls from the reads in MiXCR, one entry per CDR3 protein. The sample consists of about 52,000 distinct CDR3 sequences, around a fifth of them appearing once. Material: CD8+ T cells from cultured PBMCs, obtained from culture after CMV antigen stimulation. All receptors come from a human donor in good health (CMV status not recorded). Some clones in this sample may be carry-over from other donors' samples. Both conserved end residues are part of each CDR3. D genes are given only for firm matches. Only part of the rows carry a size: once, few, many, or a class if the clone is expanded.

j_call clone_size d_call v_call cdr3_aa cdr3_nt
TRBJ2-6 few . TRBV4-1 CASSQESGPGANVLTF TGCGCCAGCAGCCAAGAATCTGGGCCTGGGGCCAACGTCCTGACTTTC
TRBJ1-5 . TRBD1 TRBV7-2 CASSADRGLRGNQPQHF TGTGCCAGCAGCGCCGACAGGGGGCTGAGGGGCAATCAGCCCCAGCATTTT
TRBJ2-1 few TRBD1 TRBV7-2 CASSFGTGGDEQFF TGTGCCAGCAGCTTCGGGACAGGGGGCGATGAGCAGTTCTTC
TRBJ1-3 once TRBD1 TRBV6-2/TRBV6-3 CASSYRRTGEESGNTIYF TGTGCCAGCAGTTACCGAAGGACAGGGGAGGAATCTGGAAACACCATATATTTT
TRBJ1-1 few TRBD1 TRBV12-3/TRBV12-4 CASSPPRGLGTEAFF TGTGCCAGCAGTCCCCCCAGGGGGCTAGGGACTGAAGCTTTCTTT
TRBJ2-6 . . TRBV6-6 CASSYPPGTSGANVLTF TGTGCCAGCAGTTACCCCCCCGGGACATCTGGGGCCAACGTCCTGACTTTC
TRBJ2-7 . . TRBV23-1 CASSQSALSGALGYF TGCGCCAGCAGCCAATCAGCGTTGTCGGGAGCCCTCGGGTACTTC
TRBJ1-5 . . TRBV28 CASSPPPGGGYQPQHF TGTGCCAGCAGTCCCCCCCCGGGGGGCGGATATCAGCCCCAGCATTTT
TRBJ2-7 . TRBD1 TRBV7-9 CASRGRQDRPPYEQYF TGTGCCAGCAGGGGAAGACAGGACAGGCCACCGTACGAGCAGTACTTC
TRBJ1-2 . . TRBV6-2/TRBV6-3 CASSYPSKRGYTF TGTGCCAGCAGTTACCCTTCGAAAAGGGGCTACACCTTC
TRBJ2-1 . . TRBV19 CASSLQGEGNEQFF TGTGCCAGTAGCCTTCAGGGAGAGGGCAATGAGCAGTTCTTC
TRBJ2-7 . . TRBV7-8 CASSLGTGRTYEQYF TGTGCCAGCAGCTTAGGAACGGGACGGACCTACGAGCAGTACTTC
TRBJ1-1 . . TRBV2 CASSEEEVVAFF TGTGCCAGCAGTGAAGAGGAGGTGGTAGCTTTCTTT
TRBJ2-7 many . TRBV7-2 CASSLGPGDEQYF TGTGCCAGCAGCTTAGGCCCGGGAGACGAGCAGTACTTC
TRBJ2-2 . TRBD2 TRBV7-2 CASSLYLAGGRGGELFF TGTGCCAGCAGCTTATACCTAGCGGGGGGCCGCGGCGGGGAGCTGTTTTTT
TRBJ2-5 few TRBD2 TRBV12-3/TRBV12-4 CASTSDPLAGSETQYF TGTGCCAGCACCTCTGACCCACTAGCGGGGTCAGAGACCCAGTACTTC
TRBJ1-2 few . TRBV7-9 CASSFPIDRGYTF TGTGCCAGCAGCTTTCCTATTGACAGGGGCTACACCTTC
TRBJ2-7 . . TRBV7-2 CASSPGLLSYEQYF TGTGCCAGCAGCCCCGGCCTCCTCTCCTACGAGCAGTACTTC
TRBJ2-1 once TRBD2 TRBV7-6 CASSSAKRGGLFF TGTGCCAGCAGCTCAGCTAAGCGGGGGGGCCTGTTCTTC
TRBJ2-7 . . TRBV28 CASKNGPGRKPNFEQYF TGTGCCAGCAAAAACGGACCGGGACGCAAGCCCAACTTCGAGCAGTACTTC
TRBJ2-2 . TRBD1 TRBV5-5 CASQGQGADTGELFF TGTGCCAGCCAAGGACAGGGGGCGGACACCGGGGAGCTGTTTTTT
TRBJ1-2 many TRBD1 TRBV7-8 CASSLFLTGDGYTF TGTGCCAGCAGCTTGTTTTTGACAGGGGATGGCTACACCTTC
TRBJ1-2 many . TRBV25-1 CASSESRLGYGYTF TGTGCCAGCAGTGAATCCAGGTTAGGCTATGGCTACACCTTC